The sequence of this T cell receptor beta chain was determined in a study of blood T cell repertoires in COVID-19. Turning to the study itself: The origin of the acute and convalescent COVID-19 samples was the United States, Italy and Spain. PBMCs, B-cell-depleted T cells, or T cells were the source of the cDNA or gDNA that made up the material.

J lost 10 bases, V lost 5 bases, and 12 bases had no gene match. This CDR3 spans 15 amino acids. CDR1 and CDR2 from the germline V gene are SEHNR and FQNEAQ (reference sequence). Authors' processing steps: Amplification from reference gene primers served as the basis for estimated nucleated cell counts. Sequenced by immunoSEQ multiplex PCR; TCRdb stores in-frame clones only, minus some. V and J calls and clone size come straight from that table; D and trimming were deduced from the DNA. The data show under 250,000 clones, around 85% seen once. This clone turned up a few times. The gene calls are TRBV7-9 and TRBJ2-1, with TRBD1 matching 9 bases. Sequenced sample: peripheral blood. This sequence originates from a man aged 35 to 55 with acute or convalescent COVID-19. The CDR3 loop is CASSRTGDWNGEQFF. DNA of the CDR3: TGTGCCAGCAGCCGGACAGGGGACTGGAATGGGGAGCAGTTCTTC. Looking up the rest from reference TRBV7-9 and TRBJ2-1 gives the full variable domain: DTGVSQNPRHKITKRGQNVTFRCDPISEHNRLYWYRQTLGQGPEFLTYFQNEAQLEKSRLLSDRFSAERPKGSFSTLEIQRTEQGDSAMYLCASSRTGDWNGEQFFGPGTRLTVL.